A selection of T cell receptor beta chains follows, all from one sample in a study of blood T cell repertoires in COVID-19. The assay was immunoSEQ multiplex PCR, and TCRdb's table has in-frame clones only and misses some. The sample consists of around 300,000 clones, 75% to 90% of them appearing once. Sequences were obtained from PBMCs or T cells enriched from blood (not recorded which). These receptors came from a man aged 25-45 years who had recovered from COVID-19. Both conserved end residues are part of each CDR3. A D gene is named only where the DNA matches it firmly.

V gene: TRBV6-6; J gene: TRBJ2-7; D gene: -; CDR3 protein: CASSYTGQYYEQYF; CDR3 DNA: TGTGCCAGCAGTTATACAGGGCAATATTACGAGCAGTACTTC
V gene: TRBV7-8; J gene: TRBJ2-7; D gene: TRBD1; CDR3 protein: CASRTGVGEQYF; CDR3 DNA: TGTGCCAGCAGGACAGGGGTTGGCGAGCAGTACTTC
V gene: TRBV6-5; J gene: TRBJ2-5; D gene: -; CDR3 protein: CASRGHLETQYF; CDR3 DNA: TGTGCCAGTAGAGGGCATCTGGAGACCCAGTACTTC
V gene: TRBV7-2; J gene: TRBJ1-5; D gene: TRBD1; CDR3 protein: CASSLGRQGRQPQHF; CDR3 DNA: TGTGCCAGCAGCTTAGGGCGACAGGGAAGACAGCCCCAGCATTTT
V gene: TRBV28; J gene: TRBJ1-6; D gene: -; CDR3 protein: CASSPRTAIKPYNSPLHF; CDR3 DNA: TGTGCCAGCAGTCCCCGGACAGCGATAAAACCTTATAATTCACCCCTCCACTTT
V gene: TRBV10-3; J gene: TRBJ1-2; D gene: -; CDR3 protein: CAISEQVANYGYTF; CDR3 DNA: TGTGCCATCAGTGAGCAGGTCGCGAACTATGGCTACACCTTC
V gene: TRBV2; J gene: TRBJ1-1; D gene: TRBD1; CDR3 protein: CASSEGQLNTEAFF; CDR3 DNA: TGTGCCAGCAGTGAGGGACAGTTGAACACTGAAGCTTTCTTT
V gene: TRBV15; J gene: TRBJ1-3; D gene: -; CDR3 protein: CATSIYSGNTIYF; CDR3 DNA: TGTGCCACCAGCATCTACTCTGGAAACACCATATATTTT
V gene: TRBV19; J gene: TRBJ2-2; D gene: -; CDR3 protein: CASNPALRQGGTGELFF; CDR3 DNA: TGTGCCAGTAATCCTGCCCTCCGACAGGGAGGAACCGGGGAGCTGTTTTTT
V gene: TRBV15; J gene: TRBJ2-7; D gene: -; CDR3 protein: CATRTGQTYEQYF; CDR3 DNA: TGTGCCACCAGGACGGGACAAACCTACGAGCAGTACTTC
V gene: TRBV6-1; J gene: TRBJ2-7; D gene: TRBD1; CDR3 protein: CASSERLGRQGSYEQYF; CDR3 DNA: TGTGCCAGCAGTGAAAGGCTGGGGAGACAGGGCTCCTACGAGCAGTACTTC
V gene: TRBV10-3; J gene: TRBJ1-2; D gene: TRBD1; CDR3 protein: CAISKDREDYGYTF; CDR3 DNA: TGTGCCATCAGTAAGGACAGGGAGGACTATGGCTACACCTTC